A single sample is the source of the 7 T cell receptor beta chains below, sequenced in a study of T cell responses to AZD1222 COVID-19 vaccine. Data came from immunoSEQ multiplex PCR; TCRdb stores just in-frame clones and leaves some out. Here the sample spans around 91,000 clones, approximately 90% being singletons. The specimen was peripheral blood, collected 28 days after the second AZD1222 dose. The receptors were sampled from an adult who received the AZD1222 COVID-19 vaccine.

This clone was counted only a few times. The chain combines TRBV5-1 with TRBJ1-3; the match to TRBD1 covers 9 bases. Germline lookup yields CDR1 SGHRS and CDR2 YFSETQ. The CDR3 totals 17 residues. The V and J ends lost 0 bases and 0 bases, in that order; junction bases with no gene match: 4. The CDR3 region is CASSLEGTGLSGNTIYF. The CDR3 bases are TGCGCCAGCAGCTTGGAAGGGACAGGGCTCTCTGGAAACACCATATATTTT.

In DNA form, the CDR3 reads TGTGCCAGCAGCTTCCGGACAGGACTCACTGAAGCTTTCTTT. It yields the protein CASSFRTGLTEAFF. The chain employs TRBV7-9 and TRBJ1-1, with TRBD1 identical over 7 bases. Germline V gene sequence: CDR1 SEHNR, CDR2 FQNEAQ (reference sequence). V trimming: 3 bases; J trimming: 4 bases; junction bases outside the gene matches: 5. The CDR3 has 14 residues.

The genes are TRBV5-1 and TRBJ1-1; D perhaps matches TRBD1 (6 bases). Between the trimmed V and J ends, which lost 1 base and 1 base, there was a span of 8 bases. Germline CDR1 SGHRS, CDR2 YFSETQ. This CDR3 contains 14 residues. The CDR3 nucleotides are TGCGCCAGCAGCTTGACGGACAGGAACACTGAAGCTTTCTTT. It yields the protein CASSLTDRNTEAFF. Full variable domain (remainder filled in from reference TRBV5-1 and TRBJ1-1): KAGVTQTPRYLIKTRGQQVTLSCSPISGHRSVSWYQQTPGQGLQFLFEYFSETQRNKGNFPGRFSGRQFSNSRSEMNVSTLELGDSALYLCASSLTDRNTEAFFGQGTRLTVV.

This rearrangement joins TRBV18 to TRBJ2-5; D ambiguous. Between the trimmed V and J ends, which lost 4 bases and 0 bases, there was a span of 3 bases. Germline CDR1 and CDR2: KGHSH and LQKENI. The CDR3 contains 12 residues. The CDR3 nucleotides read TGTGCCAGCTCACAGGACCAAGAGACCCAGTACTTC. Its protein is CASSQDQETQYF.

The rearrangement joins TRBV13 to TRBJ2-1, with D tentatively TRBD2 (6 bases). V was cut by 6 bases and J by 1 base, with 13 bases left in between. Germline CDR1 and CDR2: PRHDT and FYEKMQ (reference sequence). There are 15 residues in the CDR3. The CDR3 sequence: CASRTGGLSYNEQFF. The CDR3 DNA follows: TGTGCCAGCAGGACCGGGGGTCTATCCTACAATGAGCAGTTCTTC.

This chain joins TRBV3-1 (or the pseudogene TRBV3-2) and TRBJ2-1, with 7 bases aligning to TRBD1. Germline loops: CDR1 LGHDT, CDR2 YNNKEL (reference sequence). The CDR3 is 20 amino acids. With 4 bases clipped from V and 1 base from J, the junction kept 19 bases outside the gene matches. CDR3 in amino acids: CASSPPRQGSSIASYNEQFF. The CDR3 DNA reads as TGTGCCAGCAGCCCACCCCGACAGGGTTCCTCTATTGCTTCCTACAATGAGCAGTTCTTC.

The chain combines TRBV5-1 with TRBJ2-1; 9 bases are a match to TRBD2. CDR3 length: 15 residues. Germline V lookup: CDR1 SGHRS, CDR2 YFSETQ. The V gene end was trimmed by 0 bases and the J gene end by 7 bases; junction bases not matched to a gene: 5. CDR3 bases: TGCGCCAGCAGCTTGGACGGGACTAGCACAAATGAGCAGTTCTTC. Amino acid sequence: CASSLDGTSTNEQFF.